The rows below give T cell receptor beta chains drawn from one sample of a study of T cell responses to AZD1222 COVID-19 vaccine. Generated by immunoSEQ multiplex PCR, the TCRdb table keeps only in-frame clones and is missing some. The sample includes around 35,000 clones, 65% to 90% seen only once; the top ten take approximately 10%. The material was peripheral blood, obtained 28 days after the second AZD1222 dose. The receptor source for this set is an adult who received the AZD1222 COVID-19 vaccine. CDR3s include the opening cysteine and the closing phenylalanine or tryptophan. The order of the fields is V gene, D gene, J gene, clone size, CDR3 protein, CDR3 DNA. A D gene is named only where the DNA matches it firmly. Not all rows give a size; the values are once, few, many and, for expanded clones, a class.

TRBV7-2	-	TRBJ2-3	-	CASSPGYTQYF	TGTGCCAGCAGCCCCGGGTATACGCAGTATTTT
TRBV5-5	TRBD1	TRBJ2-1	once	CASSLEQGAYNEQFF	TGTGCCAGCAGCTTGGAACAGGGGGCCTACAATGAGCAGTTCTTC
TRBV18	-	TRBJ1-2	-	CASSGSDYRTGGYTF	TGTGCCAGCTCAGGAAGCGACTACCGGACGGGAGGCTACACCTTC
TRBV29-1	TRBD1	TRBJ2-7	-	CSVVRDSYEQYF	TGCAGCGTGGTACGGGACAGCTACGAGCAGTACTTC
TRBV3-1/TRBV3-2	-	TRBJ1-1	-	CASSVRGNTEAFF	TGTGCCAGCAGCGTCAGGGGGAACACTGAAGCTTTCTTT
TRBV19	-	TRBJ1-1	-	CASSPGGIWAFF	TGTGCCAGTAGTCCCGGCGGTATTTGGGCTTTCTTT
TRBV3-1/TRBV3-2	-	TRBJ2-7	-	CASSQGWEVWYEQYF	TGTGCCAGCAGCCAAGGTTGGGAAGTATGGTACGAGCAGTACTTC
TRBV13	-	TRBJ1-3	-	CASSLKGYSGNTIYF	TGTGCCAGCAGCTTGAAGGGTTACTCTGGAAACACCATATATTTT
TRBV10-3	-	TRBJ2-1	-	CAISGPETGANEQFF	TGTGCCATCAGTGGGCCGGAGACGGGGGCCAATGAGCAGTTCTTC
TRBV6-5	-	TRBJ1-3	-	CASSYSPSPGNTIYF	TGTGCCAGCAGTTACTCGCCATCCCCTGGAAACACCATATATTTT
TRBV18	TRBD2	TRBJ2-7	-	CASSQGASGSSYEQYF	TGTGCCAGCTCACAGGGGGCTAGCGGGAGCTCCTACGAGCAGTACTTC
TRBV12-3/TRBV12-4	-	TRBJ1-5	-	CASSSDPRQPQHF	TGTGCCAGCAGTTCGGACCCTCGGCAGCCCCAGCATTTT
TRBV12-3/TRBV12-4	-	TRBJ2-2	-	CASRFSHAGELFF	TGTGCCAGCAGGTTTTCCCACGCCGGGGAGCTGTTTTTT
TRBV14	-	TRBJ2-5	-	CASSAHGTTGRETQYF	TGTGCCAGCAGCGCCCATGGGACCACGGGTCGAGAGACCCAGTACTTC
TRBV28	-	TRBJ2-2	-	CASSLSDTGELFF	TGTGCCAGCAGTTTATCAGACACCGGGGAGCTGTTTTTT
TRBV5-8	-	TRBJ1-1	-	CASSLERTGEAFF	TGTGCCAGCAGCTTGGAGCGAACAGGTGAAGCTTTCTTT
TRBV5-1	-	TRBJ1-1	-	CASSLTPSGDTEAFF	TGCGCCAGCAGCTTGACACCCTCAGGGGACACTGAAGCTTTCTTT
TRBV5-1	TRBD2	TRBJ2-1	-	CASSFGLAGVNEQFF	TGCGCCAGCAGCTTCGGACTAGCGGGAGTAAATGAGCAGTTCTTC
TRBV3-1/TRBV3-2	-	TRBJ2-5	few	CASSQGTRERTQYF	TGTGCCAGCAGCCAAGGTACCAGGGAGAGGACCCAGTACTTC
TRBV5-1	TRBD2	TRBJ2-3	-	CASRPGTSDTDTQYF	TGCGCCAGCAGGCCAGGGACTAGCGATACAGATACGCAGTATTTT
TRBV19	-	TRBJ1-4	-	CASSRRTSTNEKLFF	TGTGCCAGTAGTAGGCGGACATCAACTAATGAAAAACTGTTTTTT
TRBV24-1	-	TRBJ2-7	-	CATSDSGTYSYEQYF	TGTGCCACCAGTGATTCCGGGACTTACTCCTACGAGCAGTACTTC
TRBV28	TRBD1	TRBJ2-1	-	CASTSGGETSSYNEQFF	TGTGCCAGCACTTCAGGGGGCGAGACAAGCTCCTACAATGAGCAGTTCTTC
TRBV11-2	-	TRBJ2-7	-	CASSFSDQSYEQYF	TGTGCCAGCAGCTTTTCGGATCAATCCTACGAGCAGTACTTC
TRBV6-5	-	TRBJ1-1	-	CASLPTGALAEAFF	TGTGCCAGCTTACCGACAGGTGCGTTAGCTGAAGCTTTCTTT
TRBV5-5	TRBD1	TRBJ2-7	-	CASSPGTGDFSEQYF	TGTGCCAGCAGCCCCGGGACAGGAGACTTTAGCGAGCAGTACTTC
TRBV28	TRBD1	TRBJ2-7	-	CASSSGGNDYHEQYF	TGTGCCAGCAGTTCAGGGGGCAACGATTACCACGAGCAGTACTTC
TRBV28	-	TRBJ1-2	-	CASSLPVGEDGYTF	TGTGCCAGCAGTTTACCCGTGGGGGAGGACGGCTACACCTTC
TRBV5-1	TRBD1	TRBJ2-2	once	CASSLNRGRVGELFF	TGCGCCAGCAGCTTGAACAGGGGGCGCGTCGGGGAGCTGTTTTTT
TRBV7-6	TRBD1	TRBJ2-5	-	CASSSSGTAQETQYF	TGTGCCAGCAGCTCATCCGGGACAGCCCAAGAGACCCAGTACTTC
TRBV3-1/TRBV3-2	TRBD2	TRBJ2-1	-	CASSQGLAGPSDEQFF	TGTGCCAGCAGCCAAGGGCTAGCGGGCCCGAGCGATGAGCAGTTCTTC
TRBV5-6	TRBD1	TRBJ2-5	-	CASSQILTGAEETQYF	TGTGCCAGCAGCCAAATCCTGACAGGGGCTGAAGAGACCCAGTACTTC
TRBV10-2	-	TRBJ1-1	-	CASSEFLVGTSEAFF	TGCGCCAGCAGTGAATTCCTAGTCGGGACTTCCGAAGCTTTCTTT
TRBV3-1/TRBV3-2	-	TRBJ2-1	-	CASSQPPTREQFF	TGTGCCAGCAGCCAACCTCCAACCCGGGAGCAGTTCTTC
TRBV9	-	TRBJ2-7	-	CASSVDGYEQYF	TGTGCCAGCAGCGTAGACGGGTACGAGCAGTACTTC
TRBV24-1	TRBD1	TRBJ2-5	-	CATSEGTVATQYF	TGTGCCACCAGCGAGGGGACAGTAGCGACCCAGTACTTC
TRBV18	-	TRBJ1-5	-	CASSPPYGINQPQHF	TGTGCCAGCTCACCACCTTATGGGATCAATCAGCCCCAGCATTTT
TRBV2	-	TRBJ2-7	-	CASSDGQFPYEQYF	TGTGCCAGCAGTGATGGACAGTTTCCATACGAGCAGTACTTC
TRBV2	-	TRBJ1-1	-	CASISSPEAFF	TGTGCCAGCATTTCGTCCCCGGAAGCTTTCTTT
TRBV13	-	TRBJ2-7	once	CASSLTRMSYEQYF	TGTGCCAGCAGCTTAACGCGGATGTCCTACGAGCAGTACTTC
TRBV29-1	-	TRBJ2-2	once	CSVRGGMGTGELFF	TGCAGCGTCAGGGGCGGCATGGGGACCGGGGAGCTGTTTTTT
TRBV19	-	TRBJ2-7	-	CASSMRTVGYYEQYF	TGTGCCAGTAGTATGAGGACAGTCGGATACTACGAGCAGTACTTC